This T cell receptor (beta chain) was retrieved from a study of a mutant IDH1 vaccine in newly diagnosed glioma. In the study overall: Vaccinations, eight in total, occurred in weeks 1, 3, 5, 7, 11, 15, 19, 23. Patients had received radiotherapy, temozolomide, or both previously, most receiving both.

As for this clone: No antigen is known for it.

Method: immunoSEQ multiplex PCR; TCRdb's copy keeps in-frame clones and lacks some. Among approximately 80,000 clones, roughly 90% were seen once, and the ten largest hold roughly 0.56%. Documented time point: week 5, during vaccination. The study gave 300 ug of mutant IDH1 20-mer peptide per vaccine dose, with topical imiquimod. This CDR3 region has 14 residues. Germline CDR1 reads MDHEN; CDR2 reads SYDVKM. V was pared by 3 bases and J by 8 bases, with 16 bases between. The chain joins TRBV28 to TRBJ1-2; maybe TRBD1 (5 bases). This TCR derives from a woman aged 45-60 years with glioma. The specimen comprised PBMCs, sampled from a glioma patient whose treatment included an IDH1 peptide vaccine. DNA of the CDR3: TGTGCCAGCAGTTTCGGACGGGGCGCCTGGGGCTACACCTTC. Translation: CASSFGRGAWGYTF.